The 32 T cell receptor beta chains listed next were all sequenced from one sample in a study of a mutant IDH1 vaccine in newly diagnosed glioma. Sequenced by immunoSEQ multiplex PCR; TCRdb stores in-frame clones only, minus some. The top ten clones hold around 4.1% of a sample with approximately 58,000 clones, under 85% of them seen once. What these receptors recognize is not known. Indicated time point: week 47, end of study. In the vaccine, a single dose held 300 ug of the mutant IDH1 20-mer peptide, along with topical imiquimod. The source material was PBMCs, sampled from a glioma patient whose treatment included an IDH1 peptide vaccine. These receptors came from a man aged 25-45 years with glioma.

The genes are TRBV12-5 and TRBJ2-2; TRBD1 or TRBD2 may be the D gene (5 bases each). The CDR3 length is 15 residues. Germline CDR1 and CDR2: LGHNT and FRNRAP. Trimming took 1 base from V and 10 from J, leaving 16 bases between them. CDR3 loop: CASGLGGDLLSELFF. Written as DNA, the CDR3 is TGTGCTAGTGGTTTGGGAGGGGACCTTCTTTCGGAGCTGTTTTTT.

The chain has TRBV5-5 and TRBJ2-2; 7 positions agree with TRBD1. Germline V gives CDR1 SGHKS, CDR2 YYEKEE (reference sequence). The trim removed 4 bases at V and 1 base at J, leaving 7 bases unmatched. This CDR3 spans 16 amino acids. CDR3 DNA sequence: TGTGCCAGCAGCCCCAAGGGGGCGGGGAACACCGGGGAGCTGTTTTTT. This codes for CASSPKGAGNTGELFF.

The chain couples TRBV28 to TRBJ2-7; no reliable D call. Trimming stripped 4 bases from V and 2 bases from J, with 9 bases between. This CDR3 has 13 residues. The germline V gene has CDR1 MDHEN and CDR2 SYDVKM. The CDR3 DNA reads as TGTGCCAGCAGTTCTGCGTTCACCTACGAGCAGTACTTC. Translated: CASSSAFTYEQYF. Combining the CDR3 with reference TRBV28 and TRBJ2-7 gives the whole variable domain DVKVTQSSRYLVKRTGEKVFLECVQDMDHENMFWYRQDPGLGLRLIYFSYDVKMKEKGDIPEGYSVSREKKERFSLILESASTNQTSMYLCASSSAFTYEQYFGPGTRLTVT.

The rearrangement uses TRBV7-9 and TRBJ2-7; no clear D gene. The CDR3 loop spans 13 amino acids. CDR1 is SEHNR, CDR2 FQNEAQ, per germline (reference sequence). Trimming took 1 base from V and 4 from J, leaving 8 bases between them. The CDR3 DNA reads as TGTGCCAGCAGCTTAGAACAGTTATACGAGCAGTACTTC. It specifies CASSLEQLYEQYF.

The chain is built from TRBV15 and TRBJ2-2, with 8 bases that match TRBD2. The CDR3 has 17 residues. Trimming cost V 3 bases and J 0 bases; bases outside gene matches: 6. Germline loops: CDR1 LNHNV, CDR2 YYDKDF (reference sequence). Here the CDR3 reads CATSRDELAANTGELFF. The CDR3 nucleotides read TGTGCCACCAGCAGGGATGAACTAGCGGCGAACACCGGGGAGCTGTTTTTT.

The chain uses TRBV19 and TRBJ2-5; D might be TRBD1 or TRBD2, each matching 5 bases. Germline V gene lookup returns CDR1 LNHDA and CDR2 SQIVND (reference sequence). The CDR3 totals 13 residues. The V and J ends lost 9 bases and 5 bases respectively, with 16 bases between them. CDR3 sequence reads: CASRGGNGETQYF. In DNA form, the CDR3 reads TGTGCCAGCCGGGGCGGCAACGGGGAGACCCAGTACTTC.

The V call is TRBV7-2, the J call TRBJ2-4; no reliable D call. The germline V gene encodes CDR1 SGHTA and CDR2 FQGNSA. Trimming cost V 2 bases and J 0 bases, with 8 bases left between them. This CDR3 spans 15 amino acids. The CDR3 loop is CASSLFAEAKNIQYF. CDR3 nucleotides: TGTGCCAGCAGCTTATTCGCGGAAGCCAAAAACATTCAGTACTTC.

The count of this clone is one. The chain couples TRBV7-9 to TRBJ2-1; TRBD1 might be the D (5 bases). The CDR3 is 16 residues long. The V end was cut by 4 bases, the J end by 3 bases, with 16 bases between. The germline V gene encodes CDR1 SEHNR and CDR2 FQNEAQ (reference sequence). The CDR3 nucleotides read TGTGCCAGCAGCTCGACAGAACTACTGATCTACAATGAGCAGTTCTTC. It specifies CASSSTELLIYNEQFF.

CDR3 DNA sequence: TGTGCCAGCAGTTTGGAACGCTCTGGGGCCAACGTCCTGACTTTC. As protein: CASSLERSGANVLTF. V and J are TRBV6-5 and TRBJ2-6; D not resolved. Trimming left V 4 bases short and J 0 bases short, with 7 bases between. Per germline, CDR1 MNHEY and CDR2 SVGAGI. CDR3 size: 15 residues.

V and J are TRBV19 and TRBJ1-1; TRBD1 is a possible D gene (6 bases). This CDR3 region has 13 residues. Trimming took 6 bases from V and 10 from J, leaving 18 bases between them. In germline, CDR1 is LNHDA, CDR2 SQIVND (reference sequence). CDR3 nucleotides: TGTGCCAGTAGGGGTACAGGGCGCGGGGGAGCTTTCTTT. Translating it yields CASRGTGRGGAFF.

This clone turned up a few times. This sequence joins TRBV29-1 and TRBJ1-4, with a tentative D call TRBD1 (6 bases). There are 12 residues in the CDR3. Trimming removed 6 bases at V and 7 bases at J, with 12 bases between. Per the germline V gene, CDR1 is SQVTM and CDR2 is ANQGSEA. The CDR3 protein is CSVQGFGEKLFF. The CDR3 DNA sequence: TGCAGCGTCCAGGGGTTCGGTGAAAAACTGTTTTTT.

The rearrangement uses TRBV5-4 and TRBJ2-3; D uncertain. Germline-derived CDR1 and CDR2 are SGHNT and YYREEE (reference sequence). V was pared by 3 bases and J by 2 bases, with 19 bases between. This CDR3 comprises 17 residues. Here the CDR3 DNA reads TGTGCCAGCAGCTCTGGCTGGATGAAAAGGGACACAGATACGCAGTATTTT. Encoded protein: CASSSGWMKRDTDTQYF.

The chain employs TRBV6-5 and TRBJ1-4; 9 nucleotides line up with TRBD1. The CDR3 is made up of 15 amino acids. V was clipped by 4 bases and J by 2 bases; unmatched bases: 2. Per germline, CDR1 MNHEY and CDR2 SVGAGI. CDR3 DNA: TGTGCCAGCAGTTTGGACAGGGGTACTAATGAAAAACTGTTTTTT. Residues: CASSLDRGTNEKLFF.

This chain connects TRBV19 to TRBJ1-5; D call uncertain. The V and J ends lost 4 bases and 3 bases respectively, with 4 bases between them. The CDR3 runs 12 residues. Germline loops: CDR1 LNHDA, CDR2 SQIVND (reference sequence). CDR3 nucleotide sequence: TGTGCCAGTAGTAAAATCAATCAGCCCCAGCATTTT. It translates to CASSKINQPQHF.

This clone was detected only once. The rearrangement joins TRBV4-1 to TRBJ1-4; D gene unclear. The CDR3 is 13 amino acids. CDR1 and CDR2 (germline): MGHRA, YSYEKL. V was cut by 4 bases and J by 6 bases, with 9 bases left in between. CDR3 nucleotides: TGCGCCAGCAGCCTTGGGGTATATGAAAAACTGTTTTTT. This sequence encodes CASSLGVYEKLFF.

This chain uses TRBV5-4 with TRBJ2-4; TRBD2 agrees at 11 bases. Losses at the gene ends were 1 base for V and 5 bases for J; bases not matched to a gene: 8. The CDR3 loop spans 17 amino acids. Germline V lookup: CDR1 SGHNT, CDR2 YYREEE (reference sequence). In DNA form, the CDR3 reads TGTGCCAGCAGCTTGCCTGGGACTAGCGGAGGCCAAAACATTCAGTACTTC. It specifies CASSLPGTSGGQNIQYF.

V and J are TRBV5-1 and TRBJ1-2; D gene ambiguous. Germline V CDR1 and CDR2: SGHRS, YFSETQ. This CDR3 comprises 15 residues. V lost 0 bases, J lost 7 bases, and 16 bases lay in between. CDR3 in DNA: TGCGCCAGCAGCTTGGAAGGCCCGGCTATCTCTGGCTACACCTTC. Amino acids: CASSLEGPAISGYTF.

CDR3 nucleotides: TGTGCCAGCAGCTTTCCCGCTCTCGCTGCCTACAATGAGCAGTTCTTC. This sequence encodes CASSFPALAAYNEQFF. The rearrangement joins TRBV5-5 to TRBJ2-1; D unclear. The V gene's germline CDR1 is SGHKS and CDR2 YYEKEE (reference sequence). The CDR3 extends over 16 amino acids. The V end lost 2 bases, the J end lost 2 bases, and 14 bases lay between the germline ends.

CDR3 loop: CTRGNYEQYF. The CDR3 coding sequence is TGCACCAGGGGGAACTACGAGCAGTACTTC. The chain is built from TRBV1 and TRBJ2-7. TRBV1 is recorded as a pseudogene. The length of the CDR3 is 10 residues.

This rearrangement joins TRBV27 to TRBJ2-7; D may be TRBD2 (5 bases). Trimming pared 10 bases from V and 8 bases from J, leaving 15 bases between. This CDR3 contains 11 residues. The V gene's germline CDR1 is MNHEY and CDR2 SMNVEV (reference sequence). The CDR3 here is CATNYGEKQYF. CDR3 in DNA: TGTGCCACCAATTACGGGGAGAAGCAGTACTTC.

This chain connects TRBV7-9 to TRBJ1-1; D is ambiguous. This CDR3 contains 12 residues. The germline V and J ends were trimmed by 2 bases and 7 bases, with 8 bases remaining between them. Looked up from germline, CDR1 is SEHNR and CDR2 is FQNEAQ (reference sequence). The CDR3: CASSLSRIEAFF. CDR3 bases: TGTGCCAGCAGCTTATCGCGGATTGAAGCTTTCTTT.

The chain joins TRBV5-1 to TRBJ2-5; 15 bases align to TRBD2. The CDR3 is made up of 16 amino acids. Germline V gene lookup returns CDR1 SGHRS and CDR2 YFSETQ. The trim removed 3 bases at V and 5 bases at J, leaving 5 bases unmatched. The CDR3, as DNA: TGCGCCAGCAGCTCAGGACTAGCGGGGGGGATCGAGACCCAGTACTTC. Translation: CASSSGLAGGIETQYF. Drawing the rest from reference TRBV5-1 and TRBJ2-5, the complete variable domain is KAGVTQTPRYLIKTRGQQVTLSCSPISGHRSVSWYQQTPGQGLQFLFEYFSETQRNKGNFPGRFSGRQFSNSRSEMNVSTLELGDSALYLCASSSGLAGGIETQYFGPGTRLLVL.

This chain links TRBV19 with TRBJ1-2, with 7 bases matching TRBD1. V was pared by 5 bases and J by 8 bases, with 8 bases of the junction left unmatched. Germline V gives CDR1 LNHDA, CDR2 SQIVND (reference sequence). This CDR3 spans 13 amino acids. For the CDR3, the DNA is TGTGCCAGTAGTTTCGGGACAGATGCCGGCTACACCTTC. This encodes CASSFGTDAGYTF.

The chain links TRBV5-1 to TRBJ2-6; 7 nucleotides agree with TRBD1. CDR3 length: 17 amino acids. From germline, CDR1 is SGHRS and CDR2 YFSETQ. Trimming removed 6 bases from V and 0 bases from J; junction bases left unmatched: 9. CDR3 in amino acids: CASNRDSFFSGANVLTF. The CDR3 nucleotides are TGCGCCAGCAACCGGGACAGTTTCTTCTCTGGGGCCAACGTCCTGACTTTC.

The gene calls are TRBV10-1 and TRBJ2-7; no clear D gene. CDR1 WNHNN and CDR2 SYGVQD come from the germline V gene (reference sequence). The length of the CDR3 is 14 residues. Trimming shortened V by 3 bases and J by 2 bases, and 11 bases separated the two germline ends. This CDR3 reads CASSDLQTPYEQYF. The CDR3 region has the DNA TGCGCCAGCAGTGATTTGCAGACCCCCTACGAGCAGTACTTC.

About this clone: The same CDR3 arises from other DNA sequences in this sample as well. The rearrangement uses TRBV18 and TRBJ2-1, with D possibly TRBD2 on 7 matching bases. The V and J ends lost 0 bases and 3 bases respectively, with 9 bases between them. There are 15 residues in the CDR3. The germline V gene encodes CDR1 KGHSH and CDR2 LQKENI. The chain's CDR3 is CASSPPGGLYNEQFF. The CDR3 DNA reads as TGTGCCAGCTCACCACCCGGGGGGCTCTACAATGAGCAGTTCTTC.

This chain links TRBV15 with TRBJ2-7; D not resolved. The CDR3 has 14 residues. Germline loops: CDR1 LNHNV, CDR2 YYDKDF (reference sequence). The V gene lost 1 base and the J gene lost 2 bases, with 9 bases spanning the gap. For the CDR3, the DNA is TGTGCCACCAGCAGAGCTGGAGCCACCTACGAGCAGTACTTC. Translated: CATSRAGATYEQYF. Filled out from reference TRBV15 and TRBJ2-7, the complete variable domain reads DAMVIQNPRYQVTQFGKPVTLSCSQTLNHNVMYWYQQKSSQAPKLLFHYYDKDFNNEADTPDNFQSRRPNTSFCFLDIRSPGLGDTAMYLCATSRAGATYEQYFGPGTRLTVT.

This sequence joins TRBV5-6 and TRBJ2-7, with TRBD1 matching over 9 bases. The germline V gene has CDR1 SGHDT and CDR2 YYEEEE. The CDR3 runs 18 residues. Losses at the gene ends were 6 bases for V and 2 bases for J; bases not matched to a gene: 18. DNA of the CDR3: TGTGCCAGCACCGGGGACCTAACCGGGACAGGGAGGACCTACGAGCAGTACTTC. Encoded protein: CASTGDLTGTGRTYEQYF.

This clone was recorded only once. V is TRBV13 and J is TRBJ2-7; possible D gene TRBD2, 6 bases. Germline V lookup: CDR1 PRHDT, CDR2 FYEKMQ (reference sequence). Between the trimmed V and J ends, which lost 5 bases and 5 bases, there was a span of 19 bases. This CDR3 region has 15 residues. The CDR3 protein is CASSPSSRGFDEQYF. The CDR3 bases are TGTGCCAGCAGCCCTTCGAGCCGGGGGTTCGACGAGCAGTACTTC.

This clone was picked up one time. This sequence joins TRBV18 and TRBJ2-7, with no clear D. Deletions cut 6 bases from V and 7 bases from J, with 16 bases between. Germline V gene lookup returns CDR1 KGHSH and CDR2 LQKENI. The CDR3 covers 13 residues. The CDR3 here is CASSRMEAVEQYF. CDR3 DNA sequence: TGTGCCAGCTCCCGCATGGAAGCTGTGGAGCAGTACTTC.

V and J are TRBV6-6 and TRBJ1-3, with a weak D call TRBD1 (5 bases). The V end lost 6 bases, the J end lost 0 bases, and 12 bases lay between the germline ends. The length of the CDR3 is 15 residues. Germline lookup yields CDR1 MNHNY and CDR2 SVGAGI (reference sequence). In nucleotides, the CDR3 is TGTGCCAGCAGCTTGGGGGGAGACTCTGGAAACACCATATATTTT. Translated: CASSLGGDSGNTIYF.

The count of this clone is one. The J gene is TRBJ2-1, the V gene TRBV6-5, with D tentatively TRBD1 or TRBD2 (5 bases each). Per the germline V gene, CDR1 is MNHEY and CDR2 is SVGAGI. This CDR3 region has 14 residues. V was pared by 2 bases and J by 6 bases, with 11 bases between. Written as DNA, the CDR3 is TGTGCCAGCAGTTACGGATCCGGGACCAATGAGCAGTTCTTC. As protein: CASSYGSGTNEQFF.